The entry below gives a single TCR beta chain sequence along with its context. Its antigen is still unknown. These data are taken from a study of T cell responses to AZD1222 COVID-19 vaccine. Study-wide findings and caveats: Repertoires were sampled only after the peak T cell response. CD4 TCRs associated with vaccination spanned spike, dominating at 160-218 and 743-854.

This CDR3 has 14 amino acids. The V end was cut by 1 base, the J end by 5 bases, with 8 bases between. Germline CDR1 LGHDT, CDR2 YNNKEL (reference sequence). Using immunoSEQ multiplex PCR, the repertoire was profiled, and TCRdb retains in-frame clones only, with some absent. The table has 95,000 to 130,000 clones, roughly 92% seen once; the top ten hold 1.6%. Second-dose intervals of approximately 4 or approximately 12 weeks were pooled. J is TRBJ2-2 and V is TRBV3-1 (or the pseudogene TRBV3-2); D call uncertain. The TCR was taken from an adult who received the AZD1222 COVID-19 vaccine. The source material was peripheral blood, sampled 28 days after the second AZD1222 dose. DNA of the CDR3: TGTGCCAGCAGCCAAGGGCGAGTAACCGGGGAGCTGTTTTTT. Protein product: CASSQGRVTGELFF.